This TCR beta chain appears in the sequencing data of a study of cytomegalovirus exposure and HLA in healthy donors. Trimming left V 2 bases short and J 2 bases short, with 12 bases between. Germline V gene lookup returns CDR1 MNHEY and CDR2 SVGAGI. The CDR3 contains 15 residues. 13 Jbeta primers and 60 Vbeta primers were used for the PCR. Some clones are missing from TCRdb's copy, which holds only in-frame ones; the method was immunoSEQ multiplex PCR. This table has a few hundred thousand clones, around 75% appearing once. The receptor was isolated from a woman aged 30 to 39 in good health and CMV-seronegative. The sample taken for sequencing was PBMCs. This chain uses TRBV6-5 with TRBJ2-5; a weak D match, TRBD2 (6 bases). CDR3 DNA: TGTGCCAGCAGTTACCGCGCAGGGAGGCAAGAGACCCAGTACTTC. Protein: CASSYRAGRQETQYF.